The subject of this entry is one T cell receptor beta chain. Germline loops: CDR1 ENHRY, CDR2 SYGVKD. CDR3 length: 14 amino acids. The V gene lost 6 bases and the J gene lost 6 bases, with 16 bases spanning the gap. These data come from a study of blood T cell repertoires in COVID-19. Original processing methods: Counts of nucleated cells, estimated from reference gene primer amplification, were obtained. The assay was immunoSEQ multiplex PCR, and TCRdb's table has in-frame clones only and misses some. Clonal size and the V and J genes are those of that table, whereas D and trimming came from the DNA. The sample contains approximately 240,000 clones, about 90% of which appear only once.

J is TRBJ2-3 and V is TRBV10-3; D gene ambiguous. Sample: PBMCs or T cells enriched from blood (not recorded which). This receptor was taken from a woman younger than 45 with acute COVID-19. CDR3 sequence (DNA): TGTGCCATCAGCCCCGTGTCCTCGAGGGATACGCAGTATTTT. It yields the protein CAISPVSSRDTQYF.